These 18 T cell receptor beta chains share one sample of origin, sequenced in a study of lymphopenia after photon versus proton radiotherapy. Only in-frame clones appear in the TCRdb table, and some are missing; sequencing was by immunoSEQ multiplex PCR. Here the sample spans about 25,000 clones, approximately 88% being singletons. This sample comprised peripheral blood, obtained from a patient treated with photon-based radiotherapy. Source of these receptors: a man between 45 and 60 years old with gastric cancer.

The chain has TRBV9 and TRBJ2-2, with 8 bases that match TRBD2. With V trimmed by 3 bases and J by 1 base, 11 bases remained unmatched. The CDR3 is made up of 18 amino acids. From germline, CDR1 is SGDLS and CDR2 YYNGEE. CDR3 residues: CASSDHDPGGLNTGELFF. The CDR3 coding sequence is TGTGCCAGCAGCGACCACGACCCGGGGGGGTTGAACACCGGGGAGCTGTTTTTT.

The CDR3: CASSLAPTGGFYEQYF. The CDR3 nucleotides read TGTGCCAGCAGCTTGGCCCCAACAGGGGGTTTCTACGAGCAGTACTTC. The gene calls are TRBV5-5 and TRBJ2-7; TRBD1 aligns across 8 bases. The junction had 8 bases not matched to a gene; V was cut back by 0 bases and J by 3 bases. The CDR3 loop spans 16 amino acids. Germline V gene data show CDR1 as SGHKS and CDR2 as YYEKEE (reference sequence).

This clone was detected once. The chain is built from TRBV9 and TRBJ1-5; 7 bases are shared with TRBD1. Trimming cost V 3 bases and J 7 bases; bases outside gene matches: 4. Germline CDR1 and CDR2: SGDLS and YYNGEE. This CDR3 region has 13 residues. The CDR3 protein is CASSGQGGQPQHF. The CDR3 DNA sequence: TGTGCCAGCAGCGGACAGGGAGGACAGCCCCAGCATTTT. The full variable domain, with the rest looked up from reference TRBV9 and TRBJ1-5, is DSGVTQTPKHLITATGQRVTLRCSPRSGDLSVYWYQQSLDQGLQFLIQYYNGEERAKGNILERFSAQQFPDLHSELNLSSLELGDSALYFCASSGQGGQPQHFGDGTRLSIL.

The rearrangement joins TRBV25-1 to TRBJ2-7; 8 bases line up with TRBD1. Germline V lookup: CDR1 MGHDK, CDR2 SYGVNS. The length of the CDR3 is 14 residues. J was trimmed by 9 bases and V by 3 bases; bases with no gene match: 10. DNA for the CDR3: TGTGCCAGCAGTGACTCCGGGACAGGAGTTCCGCAGTACTTC. This codes for CASSDSGTGVPQYF.

This chain links TRBV11-2 with TRBJ2-5; TRBD1 aligns across 7 bases. The trim removed 5 bases at V and 7 bases at J, leaving 7 bases unmatched. Germline lookup yields CDR1 SGHAT and CDR2 FQNNGV. CDR3 length: 13 amino acids. The CDR3 nucleotides read TGTGCCAGCAGCCCCGACAGGGCGGGGACCCAGTACTTC. It is translated as CASSPDRAGTQYF.

The CDR3 nucleotides are TGTGCCAGCAGCCCTAAGGGGAGTTACGAGCAGTACTTC. It translates to CASSPKGSYEQYF. The V gene is TRBV9, the J gene TRBJ2-7; possibly TRBD1 or TRBD2 for D (5 bases each). Deletions cut 4 bases from V and 4 bases from J, with 12 bases between. The CDR3 runs 13 residues. Germline V gene lookup returns CDR1 SGDLS and CDR2 YYNGEE.

The rearrangement links TRBV5-6 to TRBJ1-5; TRBD1 matches at 8 bases. The V gene end was trimmed by 4 bases and the J gene end by 2 bases; junction bases not matched to a gene: 5. Germline V gives CDR1 SGHDT, CDR2 YYEEEE. CDR3 size: 15 residues. CDR3 coding DNA: TGTGCCAGCAGCCTCGACAGGGGTCGCAATCAGCCCCAGCATTTT. As protein: CASSLDRGRNQPQHF.

The genes are TRBV9 and TRBJ2-7; D not resolved. The germline V gene encodes CDR1 SGDLS and CDR2 YYNGEE. The CDR3 length is 16 residues. V gave up 0 bases and J gave up 5 bases, with 18 bases separating them. The CDR3 DNA reads as TGTGCCAGCAGCGTAGAGGGTCTGGGTAGCCGCAACGAGCAGTACTTC. Protein product: CASSVEGLGSRNEQYF.

V usage is TRBV27 and J usage is TRBJ2-7, with 7 bases matching TRBD2. Germline trimming cut 4 bases from V and 0 bases from J; bases unmatched to any gene: 3. The CDR3 loop spans 14 amino acids. CDR1 is MNHEY and CDR2 is SMNVEV in the germline V gene (reference sequence). The CDR3 is CASSSREGSYEQYF. The CDR3 coding sequence is TGTGCCAGCAGTTCCAGGGAGGGCTCCTACGAGCAGTACTTC.

The chain is built from TRBV30 and TRBJ2-5; D uncertain. Germline CDR1 is GTSNPN and CDR2 is SVGIG (reference sequence). Trimming cost V 2 bases and J 7 bases, with 11 bases left between them. The CDR3 length is 12 residues. The CDR3: CAWSREFGTQYF. In nucleotides, the CDR3 is TGTGCCTGGAGTCGAGAGTTTGGGACCCAGTACTTC.

V usage is TRBV4-1 and J usage is TRBJ2-2; D is unresolved. The germline V gene has CDR1 MGHRA and CDR2 YSYEKL. CDR3 length: 14 amino acids. Trimming took off 7 bases at V and 0 bases at J, with 9 bases between the two ends. DNA for the CDR3: TGCGCCAGCACCTTACAGACGAACACCGGGGAGCTGTTTTTT. Translated, it gives CASTLQTNTGELFF.

The chain recombines TRBV6-5 with TRBJ2-1, with 7 bases that match TRBD2. The germline V gene encodes CDR1 MNHEY and CDR2 SVGAGI. V shed 4 bases and J 6 bases; nucleotides not matched to a gene: 6. The CDR3 extends over 14 amino acids. The CDR3 region is CASSSVGGGNEQFF. In DNA, the CDR3 is TGTGCCAGCAGTTCCGTTGGCGGGGGCAATGAGCAGTTCTTC.

A single count supports this clone. The gene calls are TRBV7-9 and TRBJ1-6; TRBD1 matches at 7 bases. The V gene end was trimmed by 1 base and the J gene end by 8 bases; junction bases not matched to a gene: 5. The CDR3 is 15 amino acids. The germline gives CDR1 SEHNR, CDR2 FQNEAQ (reference sequence). DNA of the CDR3: TGTGCCAGCAGCTTAGATGGGACAGTCTATTCACCCCTCCACTTT. Translating gives CASSLDGTVYSPLHF.

The CDR3 bases are TGTGCCAGCAGCTTGTATGAGGAAATTAATGGCTACACCTTC. Translated: CASSLYEEINGYTF. The chain employs TRBV7-9 and TRBJ1-2; no clear D. The germline gives CDR1 SEHNR, CDR2 FQNEAQ (reference sequence). V was cut by 3 bases and J by 6 bases, with 14 bases left in between. The CDR3 has 14 residues.

This chain links TRBV11-2 with TRBJ2-6, with TRBD1 as a possible D gene (6 bases). Germline CDR1 SGHAT, CDR2 FQNNGV. Trimming pared 5 bases from V and 2 bases from J, leaving 16 bases between. This CDR3 spans 17 amino acids. CDR3 nucleotide sequence: TGTGCCAGCAGCGGCCGCCGCAGGGGTCCTGGGGCCAACGTCCTGACTTTC. It encodes CASSGRRRGPGANVLTF.

This chain uses TRBV5-6 with TRBJ1-2; 7 bases match TRBD1. Germline V gives CDR1 SGHDT, CDR2 YYEEEE. After removal of 4 bases from V and 8 bases from J, the junction contained 11 bases not matched to a gene. CDR3 length: 14 residues. The CDR3 spells CASSPGQSLRGYTF. The CDR3 DNA is TGTGCCAGCAGCCCGGGACAGAGCCTCAGGGGCTACACCTTC.

The CDR3 nucleotides read TGCGCCAGCAGCTTTCGGGGGACTAGCGGGACTAGCACAGATACGCAGTATTTT. This translates into CASSFRGTSGTSTDTQYF. The rearrangement joins TRBV5-1 to TRBJ2-3, with 13 bases fitting TRBD2. Germline CDR1 reads SGHRS; CDR2 reads YFSETQ. The CDR3 extends over 18 amino acids. Trimming cost V 2 bases and J 0 bases; bases outside gene matches: 6. Together with reference TRBV5-1 and TRBJ2-3, the CDR3 gives the full variable domain: KAGVTQTPRYLIKTRGQQVTLSCSPISGHRSVSWYQQTPGQGLQFLFEYFSETQRNKGNFPGRFSGRQFSNSRSEMNVSTLELGDSALYLCASSFRGTSGTSTDTQYFGPGTRLTVL.

This clone was observed once. The chain employs TRBV7-2 and TRBJ1-1; 7 bases match TRBD1. Trimming removed 7 bases from V and 0 bases from J; junction bases left unmatched: 8. The CDR3 runs 15 residues. Germline assignment: CDR1 SGHTA and CDR2 FQGNSA. In nucleotides, the CDR3 is TGTGCCAGCAATCGGCAGGGGGGATTGAACACTGAAGCTTTCTTT. Its protein is CASNRQGGLNTEAFF. The full variable domain, completed using reference TRBV7-2 and TRBJ1-1, is GAGVSQSPSNKVTEKGKDVELRCDPISGHTALYWYRQSLGQGLEFLIYFQGNSAPDKSGLPSDRFSAERTGGSVSTLTIQRTQQEDSAVYLCASNRQGGLNTEAFFGQGTRLTVV.